This section outlines one TCR beta chain sequence together with its context. This sample stems from a study of blood T cell repertoires in COVID-19. Germline-derived CDR1 and CDR2 are MNHEY and SVGAGI. The CDR3 is 13 amino acids. V was clipped by 5 bases and J by 5 bases, with 12 bases between them. TCRdb's copy holds only in-frame clones and misses some; the assay was immunoSEQ multiplex PCR. The top ten clones hold roughly a tenth of a sample with 150,000 to 200,000 clones, 75% to 85% of them seen once. The rearrangement links TRBV6-5 to TRBJ2-5; weak D call: TRBD1 (5 bases). Source material: peripheral blood. The origin of this receptor is a human donor in a cohort sampled during active COVID-19. CDR3 nucleotides: TGTGCCAGCAGTATGACAGTAAAGGAGACCCAGTACTTC. It specifies CASSMTVKETQYF.